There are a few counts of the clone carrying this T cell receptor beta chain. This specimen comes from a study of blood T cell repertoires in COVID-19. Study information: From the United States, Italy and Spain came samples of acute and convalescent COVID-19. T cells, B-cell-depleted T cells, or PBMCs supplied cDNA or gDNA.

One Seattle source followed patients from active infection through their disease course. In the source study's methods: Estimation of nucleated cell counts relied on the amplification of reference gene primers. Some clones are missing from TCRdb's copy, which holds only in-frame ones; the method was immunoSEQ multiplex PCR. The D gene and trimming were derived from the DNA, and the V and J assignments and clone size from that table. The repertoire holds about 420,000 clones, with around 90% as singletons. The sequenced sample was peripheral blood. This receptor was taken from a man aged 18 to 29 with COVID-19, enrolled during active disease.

This chain's CDR3 is CASSSRTAGEKLFF. CDR3 DNA: TGTGCCAGCAGCTCCCGGACTGCCGGTGAAAAACTGTTTTTT. The genes are TRBV7-9 and TRBJ1-4; no clear D gene. Per germline, CDR1 SEHNR and CDR2 FQNEAQ (reference sequence). This CDR3 comprises 14 residues. Between the trimmed V and J ends, which lost 4 bases and 7 bases, there was a span of 13 bases. The variable domain in full, with the rest retrieved from reference TRBV7-9 and TRBJ1-4, is DTGVSQNPRHKITKRGQNVTFRCDPISEHNRLYWYRQTLGQGPEFLTYFQNEAQLEKSRLLSDRFSAERPKGSFSTLEIQRTEQGDSAMYLCASSSRTAGEKLFFGSGTQLSVL.